The rows below give T cell receptor beta chains drawn from one sample of a study of long-term antiretroviral therapy in people with HIV. TCRdb's copy holds only in-frame clones and misses some; the assay was immunoSEQ multiplex PCR. The sample shows 30,000 to 40,000 clones, about four fifths of them seen only once. The starting material was unsorted PBMCs, obtained 0.4 years before starting antiretroviral therapy. The receptors come from a man between 18 and 29 years old with HIV. Each CDR3 is given with its conserved first and last residue. D genes are given only for firm matches. The size field is filled for only some rows; it gives once, few, many or a size class.

length,V,D,size,J,DNA,CDR3
13,TRBV2,TRBD1,-,TRBJ2-7,TGTGCCAGCAGGAGGACAGGGGAGAACGAGCAGTACTTC,CASRRTGENEQYF
16,TRBV7-9,TRBD2,-,TRBJ2-2,TGTGCCAGCAGCTCTCCTAGCGGGGCGAACACCGGGGAGCTGTTTTTT,CASSSPSGANTGELFF
18,TRBV15,TRBD1,-,TRBJ1-2,TGTGCCACCAGCAGAGATCGGACAGGGTTGTCGTATTCCTATGGCTACACCTTC,CATSRDRTGLSYSYGYTF
15,TRBV6-6,-,-,TRBJ2-7,TGTGCCAGCAGTTACTCGGTGACTAGGGTCTCCGAGCAGTACTTC,CASSYSVTRVSEQYF
14,TRBV15,-,few,TRBJ1-5,TGTGCCACCAGCACCAGGGGCGGGTATCAGCCCCAGCATTTT,CATSTRGGYQPQHF
13,TRBV5-1,-,once,TRBJ1-2,TGCGCCAGCAGGGACGGAGACTCCTATGGCTACACCTTC,CASRDGDSYGYTF
15,TRBV5-1,-,-,TRBJ1-5,TGCGCCAGCAGCTTGGAAGGCGGGGACAATCAGCCCCAGCATTTT,CASSLEGGDNQPQHF
15,TRBV9,-,once,TRBJ2-5,TGTGCCAGCAGCGTACTAGGCAGGGAGAAAGAGACCCAGTACTTC,CASSVLGREKETQYF
15,TRBV5-1,-,-,TRBJ2-7,TGCGCCAGCAGCTTGGCCTCCGGATACACCTACGAGCAGTACTTC,CASSLASGYTYEQYF
14,TRBV6-5,-,-,TRBJ2-1,TGTGCCAGCAGTTACCTCCGAACTAGCAATGAGCAGTTCTTC,CASSYLRTSNEQFF
12,TRBV6-1,-,-,TRBJ2-3,TGTGCCAGCAGTGAGGTAGCAGATACGCAGTATTTT,CASSEVADTQYF
14,TRBV2,TRBD1,-,TRBJ2-7,TGTGCCAGCCACTCTGGACAGGGACCCTACGAGCAGTACTTC,CASHSGQGPYEQYF
15,TRBV2,TRBD1,-,TRBJ2-1,TGTGCCAGCAGCACAGCAGGGGGCGCATACAATGAGCAGTTCTTC,CASSTAGGAYNEQFF
12,TRBV19,-,few,TRBJ2-7,TGTGCCAGTGAGGACAGAGCCTACGAGCAGTACTTC,CASEDRAYEQYF
15,TRBV19,-,once,TRBJ2-1,TGTGCCAGTAGTCCAGCCCACGGTGATTACAATGAGCAGTTCTTC,CASSPAHGDYNEQFF
14,TRBV30,-,once,TRBJ1-1,TGTGCCTGGACACCTATTGCCACAGGCACTGAAGCTTTCTTT,CAWTPIATGTEAFF
10,TRBV28,-,-,TRBJ1-1,TGTGCCAGCAGTCGTGGTGAAGCTTTCTTT,CASSRGEAFF
15,TRBV5-5,TRBD1,-,TRBJ2-1,TGTGCCAGCAGCCCCGGGACAGGGAAGTACAATGAGCAGTTCTTC,CASSPGTGKYNEQFF
19,TRBV2,-,-,TRBJ2-3,TGTGCCAGCAGTGACCCTGACGACGACACGGGGAGCAGCACAGATACGCAGTATTTT,CASSDPDDDTGSSTDTQYF
20,TRBV4-2,TRBD2,-,TRBJ2-2,TGTGCCAGCAGCCACGAGGGACTAGCGGGGGGTCTAAGGGCCCCCGGGGAGCTGTTTTTT,CASSHEGLAGGLRAPGELFF
17,TRBV28,-,few,TRBJ2-5,TGTGCCAGCAGTTTAATGCAGGGCAGTAGTCTGATAGAGACCCAGTACTTC,CASSLMQGSSLIETQYF
16,TRBV4-1,TRBD1,-,TRBJ2-7,TGCGCCAGCAGCCAAGAAAAGAGGACAGGGAACTACGAGCAGTACTTC,CASSQEKRTGNYEQYF
19,TRBV9,TRBD1,-,TRBJ2-7,TGTGCCAGCAGCGTAGCCTCCCTCCCCGGGACAGGACATTCCTACGAGCAGTACTTC,CASSVASLPGTGHSYEQYF
16,TRBV4-3,TRBD2,-,TRBJ2-3,TGCGCCAGCAGCCAAGGGACTGCGGGGGTAACAGATACGCAGTATTTT,CASSQGTAGVTDTQYF
14,TRBV28,-,-,TRBJ1-1,TGTGCCAGCAGTTTATCTTTAGGGTACACTGAAGCTTTCTTT,CASSLSLGYTEAFF
14,TRBV28,TRBD1,-,TRBJ2-4,TGTGCCAGCAGGACAGGGGGCCCCACAAACATTCAGTACTTC,CASRTGGPTNIQYF